What follows are 13 T cell receptor beta chains derived from one specimen sequenced in a study of blood T cell repertoires in COVID-19. Profiling relied on immunoSEQ multiplex PCR, and the TCRdb table lists in-frame clones only, not all of them. The sample lists around 250,000 clones; 80% to 90% were seen once. Sequencing was performed on PBMCs or T cells enriched from blood (not recorded which). The receptors come from a woman between 40 and 55 years old who had been exposed to COVID-19.

The J gene is TRBJ2-1, the V gene TRBV24-1; TRBD2 agrees at 9 bases. CDR3 length: 14 amino acids. V lost 9 bases to trimming and J lost 5 bases; unmatched junction nucleotides: 7. Germline V CDR1 and CDR2: KGHDR, SFDVKD. The CDR3 nucleotides are TGTGCCACCGGGACGCGGGGGGGACACAATGAGCAGTTCTTC. It codes for CATGTRGGHNEQFF.

This clone was detected once. The chain employs TRBV30 and TRBJ1-5; D unclear. This CDR3 is 15 amino acids long. Germline V gene lookup returns CDR1 GTSNPN and CDR2 SVGIG (reference sequence). Trimming stripped 0 bases from V and 4 bases from J, with 13 bases between. The CDR3 DNA sequence: TGTGCCTGGAGTGTACAGCGGAGTGTTAATCAGCCCCAGCATTTT. This encodes CAWSVQRSVNQPQHF. The full variable domain, completed using reference TRBV30 and TRBJ1-5, is SQTIHQWPATLVQPVGSPLSLECTVEGTSNPNLYWYRQAAGRGLQLLFYSVGIGQISSEVPQNLSASRPQDRQFILSSKKLLLSDSGFYLCAWSVQRSVNQPQHFGDGTRLSIL.

This chain uses TRBV6-5 with TRBJ2-7, with a possible D match to TRBD1 (5 bases). The CDR3 is 14 amino acids. Trimming stripped 7 bases from V and 5 bases from J, with 18 bases between. Germline CDR1 is MNHEY and CDR2 is SVGAGI. In nucleotides, the CDR3 is TGTGCCAGCAACCAGGGCCCAATAAGGCACGAGCAGTACTTC. It is translated as CASNQGPIRHEQYF.

This sequence joins TRBV7-9 and TRBJ1-1, with 8 bases that match TRBD1. In germline, CDR1 is SEHNR, CDR2 FQNEAQ (reference sequence). The V and J ends lost 6 bases and 4 bases, in that order; junction bases with no gene match: 4. This CDR3 comprises 13 residues. The CDR3 bases are TGTGCCAGCAGTGTACAGGGGGTCACTGAAGCTTTCTTT. Amino acids: CASSVQGVTEAFF.

The V call is TRBV5-1, the J call TRBJ2-1; 12 nucleotides agree with TRBD2. V shed 0 bases and J 5 bases; nucleotides not matched to a gene: 3. Looked up from germline, CDR1 is SGHRS and CDR2 is YFSETQ. The CDR3 spans 16 residues. The CDR3 DNA is TGCGCCAGCAGCTTGGACGGACTAGCGGGGAACAATGAGCAGTTCTTC. It codes for CASSLDGLAGNNEQFF.

This rearrangement joins TRBV11-3 to TRBJ2-2; perhaps TRBD1 as D (5 bases). The CDR3 runs to 14 residues. Germline-derived CDR1 and CDR2 are SGHNT and YENEEA. V was pared by 5 bases and J by 1 base, with 8 bases between. DNA of the CDR3: TGTGCCAGCAGCCAACAGGAGAACACCGGGGAGCTGTTTTTT. It yields the protein CASSQQENTGELFF.

V and J are TRBV2 and TRBJ2-1; TRBD1 matches at 9 bases. In germline, CDR1 is SNHLY, CDR2 FYNNEI. This CDR3 region has 13 residues. The V gene end was trimmed by 6 bases and the J gene end by 7 bases; junction bases not matched to a gene: 4. The CDR3 protein is CASRGTGSNEQFF. The CDR3, as DNA: TGTGCCAGCAGGGGGACAGGGAGTAATGAGCAGTTCTTC.

This clone was seen a few times. This sequence joins TRBV6-5 and TRBJ2-1; tentatively, D is TRBD2 (6 bases). This CDR3 contains 14 residues. Deletions cut 5 bases from V and 10 bases from J, with 18 bases between. Germline V gene data show CDR1 as MNHEY and CDR2 as SVGAGI. The CDR3 nucleotides are TGTGCCAGCAGTCTACCGGGACCTCGGGGGGAGCAGTTCTTC. Translation: CASSLPGPRGEQFF.

In DNA, the CDR3 is TGTGCCAGTAGTACCTTGGACACCCTAAACTATGGCTACACCTTC. Translating gives CASSTLDTLNYGYTF. The chain uses TRBV19 and TRBJ1-2; possibly TRBD1 for D (5 bases). CDR3 length: 15 residues. Trimming shortened V by 4 bases and J by 2 bases, and 14 bases separated the two germline ends. The germline CDR1 and CDR2 sequences are LNHDA and SQIVND (reference sequence).

Comment on this clone: The germline gene is not matched at one end of the junction; a read error may be the cause. The chain joins TRBV5-1 to TRBJ2-3; TRBD2 matches at 7 bases. CDR3 length: 15 residues. CDR1 is SGHRS and CDR2 is YFSETQ in the germline V gene. This chain's CDR3 is CASSLLATGTDTQYF. For the CDR3, the DNA is TGTGCCAGCAGCTTACTAGCGACAGGCACAGATACGCAGTATTTT.

V gene TRBV6-2 or TRBV6-3 combines with J gene TRBJ2-7, with 8 bases identical to TRBD2. CDR1 is MNHEY and CDR2 is SVGEGT in the germline V gene. V was pared by 4 bases and J by 4 bases, with 9 bases of the junction left unmatched. The CDR3 extends over 15 amino acids. The CDR3 nucleotides read TGTGCCAGCAGTTCCTCGGGGCTAGCGGGTTACGAGCAGTACGTC. This sequence encodes CASSSSGLAGYEQYV.

This clone appeared once. The V call is TRBV5-1, the J call TRBJ2-7; TRBD1 aligns across 8 bases. Germline V gene sequence: CDR1 SGHRS, CDR2 YFSETQ. After removal of 3 bases from V and 0 bases from J, the junction contained 5 bases not matched to a gene. The CDR3 runs 15 residues. In nucleotides, the CDR3 is TGCGCCAGCAGCTATAACGGACAGGGCTCCTACGAGCAGTACTTC. Translation gives CASSYNGQGSYEQYF.

The chain links TRBV4-3 to TRBJ1-3, with D hard to call. V was clipped by 4 bases and J by 8 bases, with 15 bases between them. Per germline, CDR1 LGHNA and CDR2 YSLEER. The CDR3 runs 14 residues. Written as DNA, the CDR3 is TGCGCCAGCAGCCGAGAACAGAGGGTAGACACCATATATTTT. Its translation: CASSREQRVDTIYF.